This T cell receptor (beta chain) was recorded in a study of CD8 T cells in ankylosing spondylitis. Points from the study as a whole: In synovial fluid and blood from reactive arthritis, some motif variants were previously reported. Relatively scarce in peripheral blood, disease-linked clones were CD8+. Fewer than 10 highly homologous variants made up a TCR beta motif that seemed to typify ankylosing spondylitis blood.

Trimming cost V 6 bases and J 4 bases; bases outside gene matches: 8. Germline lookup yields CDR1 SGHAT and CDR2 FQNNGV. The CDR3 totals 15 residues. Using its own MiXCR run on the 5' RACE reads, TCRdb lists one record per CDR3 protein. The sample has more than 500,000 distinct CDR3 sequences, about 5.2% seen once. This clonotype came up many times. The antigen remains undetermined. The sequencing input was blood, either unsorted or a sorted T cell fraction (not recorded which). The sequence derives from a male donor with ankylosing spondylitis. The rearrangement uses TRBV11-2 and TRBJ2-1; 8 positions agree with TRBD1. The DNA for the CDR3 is TGTGCCAGCAGTCGCCCGGGACAGGAATACAATGAGCAGTTCTTC. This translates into CASSRPGQEYNEQFF.